This paragraph reports one T cell receptor (beta chain). This clonotype showed up just a few times. Its antigen is not yet known. The input lacks base qualities; no much larger clone sits a single base away. This sample stems from a study of T-cell reconstitution after alpha-beta-depleted transplantation in children (dated by TCRdb to 2016 to 2018). For the wider study: T-cell immune reconstitution after TCRalphabeta/CD19-depleted allogeneic hematopoietic cell transplantation in children was quantitatively tracked in the study by means of TCR repertoire profiling. The full study reports these points: The frequencies of hyperexpanded clones fell over the following months, and after one year, T-cell counts and TCRbeta diversity were mostly attributed to newly produced T cells. In some patients, the high TCRbeta diversity seen at day 60 was put down to recipient T cells and intrathymic progenitors that had survived conditioning. The apparently early alphabetaT-cell count recovery about two months after transplant was reportedly dependent on only several hundred rapidly expanded clones derived from non-depleted graft cells.

The library was obtained by PCR. The instrument was an Illumina HiSeq 2500. To normalize quantification of the TCRbeta repertoire, the TCR libraries were built with molecular barcoding that relied on unique molecular identifiers. The raw public reads went through TCRdb reprocessing: fastp at Q25, MiXCR clone calling, in-frame beta chains kept. When rows share a CDR3 protein, they turn into one entry using the most common DNA and genes. This sample holds roughly 790,000 distinct CDR3 sequences; under 20% were observed only once. The ten largest clonotypes hold around 5% of the sample. The CDR3 starts with the cysteine, ends with the phenylalanine, and has 13 residues. Left in the record is the CDR3 DNA by itself, 39 bases read in frame from the first base. Clipping removes 4 bases from V and 4 bases from J, with 4 as the unmatched junction base count. Reading the germline V gene gives CDR1 SQVTM and CDR2 ANQGSEA.

The treatment or condition label, as the study defines it: allogeneic hematopoietic cell transplantation with graft depleted of TCRalphabeta T cells and CD19 B cells. The transplant recipients were children given TCRalphabeta/CD19-depleted allogeneic hematopoietic cell grafts. The sequencing here drew on PBMCs, mostly from graft donor cells, taken 360 days after TCRalphabeta/CD19-depleted stem cell transplant. Recombination joined TRBV29-1 with TRBJ1-1; TRBD1 matches 9 bases in the middle. This TCR was sampled from a male patient between 10 and 17 years old who had a stem cell transplant for acute lymphoblastic leukemia, so the T cells may come from the graft donor. The sequenced DNA: TGCAGCGTTGGTGGACAGGGGTTCACTGAAGCTTTCTTT. It specifies CSVGGQGFTEAFF.